Below, one TCR beta chain is given with its context. Germline V gene sequence: CDR1 SGHRS, CDR2 YFSETQ. The CDR3 is made up of 15 amino acids. The V end lost 3 bases, the J end lost 4 bases, and 14 bases lay between the germline ends. Some clones are missing from TCRdb's copy, which holds only in-frame ones; the method was immunoSEQ multiplex PCR. Of around 170,000 clones in the sample, roughly four fifths were seen once. The data are from a study of blood T cell repertoires in COVID-19. Followed longitudinally, the Seattle patients had been enrolled during active infection. The chain recombines TRBV5-1 with TRBJ2-1; no definite D call. The sequencing input was peripheral blood. The TCR sequence derives from a woman aged 70-85 years with COVID-19, enrolled during active disease. The CDR3 loop reads CASSWAAAFYNEQFF. The CDR3, as DNA: TGCGCCAGCAGCTGGGCAGCCGCCTTTTACAATGAGCAGTTCTTC.